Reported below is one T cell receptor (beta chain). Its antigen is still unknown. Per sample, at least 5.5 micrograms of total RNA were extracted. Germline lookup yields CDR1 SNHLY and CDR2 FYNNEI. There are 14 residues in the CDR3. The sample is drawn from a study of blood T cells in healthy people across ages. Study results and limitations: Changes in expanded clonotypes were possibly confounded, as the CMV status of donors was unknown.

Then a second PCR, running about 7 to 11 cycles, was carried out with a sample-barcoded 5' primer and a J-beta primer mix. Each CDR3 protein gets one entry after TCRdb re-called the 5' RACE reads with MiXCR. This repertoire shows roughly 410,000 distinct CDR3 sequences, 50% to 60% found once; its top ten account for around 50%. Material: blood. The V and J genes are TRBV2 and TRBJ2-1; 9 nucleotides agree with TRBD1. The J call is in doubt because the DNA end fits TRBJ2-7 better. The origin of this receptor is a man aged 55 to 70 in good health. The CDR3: CASMGQGMDNEQYF. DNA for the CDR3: TGTGCCAGCATGGGACAGGGTATGGACAATGAGCAGTACTTC.